The following is a T cell receptor (beta chain) sequence with its context. The sample holds a few counts of this clonotype. Its antigen is currently not known. No quality values exist for individual bases; no much larger clone is one base distant. Libraries were prepared through 5' RACE. Reads for this sample came from an Illumina HiSeq 2500. A second PCR of roughly 6 to 11 cycles was performed with a sample-barcoded 5' primer and a J-beta primer mix. Each TCR beta cDNA molecule received a unique molecular identifier from a template-switch 5' adaptor carrying 12 random nucleotides. Each sample yielded at least 3 million CDR3-containing paired-end reads. First-strand cDNA was synthesized from all RNA with the Mint cDNA synthesis kit, primed by a TRBC-specific oligonucleotide. Following uracil-DNA glycosylase treatment, all cDNA underwent a first 18-cycle PCR with the universal primers M1SS and BC2_uni_R. In the source study's methods: For normalization, 1 million high-quality reads were randomly selected from each sample, with every read carrying a distinct molecular identifier. Reads with shared molecular identifiers were discarded instead of being binned into consensus sequences. CDR3 identification, clonotype clustering and error correction used MiTCR with a Q25 quality threshold and the strictest error-elimination algorithm. A nonparametric unseen species model with Euler transformation was used to estimate lower-bound total TCR beta diversity. The public reads were reprocessed in TCRdb via fastp at Q25 and MiXCR, keeping in-frame beta chains. Entries are consolidated by CDR3 protein sequence, retaining the most common genes and DNA. These V and J calls rely on TCRdb rather than the paper's analysis. The sample includes 750,000 to 950,000 distinct CDR3 sequences, with 40% to 65% observed a single time. Jointly, the top ten make up about 38% of the sample.

The sample comes from a study of blood T cells in healthy people across ages (dated by TCRdb to 2013 to 2016). General notes on the study: Template switching captured roughly one uniquely barcoded TCR beta cDNA molecule per two T cells in model experiments. To avoid experimental bias, donors of different ages were spread randomly across the sequencing lanes. Donors were grouped into four age groups: young (average 16 years), middle-aged (about 40), aged (roughly 62) and long-lived (about 82). Using deep sequencing normalized with unique cDNA molecular identifiers, the study measured how TCR beta repertoire diversity changes with age. The study analyzed two additional independent replicas of 1 million unique cDNA reads from the same blood draw for two donors, one aged 18 to 30 and one aged 80 or older.

Taken from the germline V gene, the CDR1 and CDR2 loops are KGHSH and LQKENI. V is pared back by 10 bases and J by 3 bases, with 15 bases lying between the germline termini. The CDR3 spans 13 residues, from the cysteine through the phenylalanine. Just CDR3 DNA is preserved here, 39 bases in frame from base 1. The donors were a few dozen Caucasian individuals from Russia, aged about 6 to 100 years, who were systemically healthy. Each donor gave 9 to 10 milliliters of peripheral blood, collected into EDTA-treated Vacutainer tubes. Ficoll-Paque density-gradient centrifugation was used to isolate PBMCs, with at least 7 million obtained per sample. Total RNA was extracted from PBMCs with Trizol reagent, with at least 6 micrograms obtained per sample. For every donor, an aliquot of PBMCs went through flow cytometry to measure the percentages of naive CD45RAhigh/CD27high T cells. Summary of the overall study and its limitations: The CMV infection status of donors was not known, potentially confounding age-related changes in expanded clonotypes. Estimates of total diversity based on one million sequenced T cells were considered lower bounds and underestimates. As age increased, observed TCR beta diversity per million T cells dropped in a roughly linear way, and a significant reduction was already evident by age about 36. A strong correlation was found between observed TCR beta diversity and the percentage of naive T cells measured by flow cytometry. Compared with the aged group, the long-lived group had more naive CD4+ T cells, fewer expanded clones and increased TCR diversity, suggesting age selection. Because profiling used bulk unsorted PBMCs, naive and antigen-experienced compartments could not be compared conclusively.

This TCR was recovered from an elderly man in good health. The sequence joins TRBV18 to TRBJ1-1; perhaps TRBD1 is the D gene, with 6 bases matching. Sequencing was performed on blood. For the CDR3, the sequence is CATTGGRDTEAFF. The bases are TGTGCCACCACCGGGGGCAGGGACACTGAAGCTTTCTTT.